These 27 T cell receptor beta chains originate from one sample sequenced in a study of blood T cell repertoires in COVID-19. Produced via immunoSEQ multiplex PCR; TCRdb's table is partial and in-frame only. The sample holds roughly 120,000 clones, 78% seen once. The sequencing sample was made of peripheral blood. The receptors stem from a man between 65 and 80 years old with acute or convalescent COVID-19.

The chain recombines TRBV12-3 or TRBV12-4 with TRBJ2-7, with D uncertain. The CDR3 contains 11 residues. V was shortened by 5 bases and J by 2 bases, with 4 bases between the two germline ends. CDR3 region: CASSPAYEQYF. The CDR3 DNA reads TGTGCCAGCAGTCCCGCCTACGAGCAGTACTTC.

The genes are TRBV5-1 and TRBJ2-1; 8 bases align to TRBD1. Germline V lookup: CDR1 SGHRS, CDR2 YFSETQ. The V gene end was trimmed by 5 bases and the J gene end by 6 bases; junction bases not matched to a gene: 10. This CDR3 is 15 amino acids long. In DNA, the CDR3 is TGCGCCAGCAGTCAAGGACAGGGTCTGGGCAATGAGCAGTTCTTC. Translation gives CASSQGQGLGNEQFF.

The chain links TRBV4-3 to TRBJ2-7, with D possibly matching TRBD2 (5 bases). V lost 0 bases to trimming and J lost 2 bases, with 14 bases between them. There are 16 residues in the CDR3. The germline V gene has CDR1 LGHNA and CDR2 YSLEER. The CDR3 DNA follows: TGCGCCAGCAGCCAAGATAACGGAGGCGGCCCCTACGAGCAGTACTTC. Amino acids: CASSQDNGGGPYEQYF.

The rearrangement uses TRBV5-1 and TRBJ1-3; maybe TRBD1 (6 bases). Germline V gene lookup returns CDR1 SGHRS and CDR2 YFSETQ. The CDR3 runs 16 residues. V lost 0 bases and J lost 2, with 12 bases in between. CDR3 bases: TGCGCCAGCAGCTTGGGGGAAGGGACAACTGGAAACACCATATATTTT. Protein: CASSLGEGTTGNTIYF.

The chain is built from TRBV7-2 and TRBJ2-2; 7 bases map to TRBD1. The germline CDR1 and CDR2 sequences are SGHTA and FQGNSA. The V and J ends lost 5 bases and 3 bases, in that order; junction bases with no gene match: 6. The CDR3 length is 15 residues. The CDR3 DNA reads as TGTGCCAGCAGCGGTCCGGGACAGTACACCGGGGAGCTGTTTTTT. It codes for CASSGPGQYTGELFF. The full variable domain, its missing parts supplied by reference TRBV7-2 and TRBJ2-2, is GAGVSQSPSNKVTEKGKDVELRCDPISGHTALYWYRQSLGQGLEFLIYFQGNSAPDKSGLPSDRFSAERTGGSVSTLTIQRTQQEDSAVYLCASSGPGQYTGELFFGEGSRLTVL.

V usage is TRBV5-6 and J usage is TRBJ2-7; 9 nucleotides line up with TRBD1. J gave up 2 bases and V 4 bases, and 4 bases lay outside the gene matches. Germline CDR1 SGHDT, CDR2 YYEEEE. The CDR3 length is 14 residues. The CDR3 is CASSNRGLAYEQYF. The CDR3 region has the DNA TGTGCCAGCAGCAACAGGGGGCTAGCCTACGAGCAGTACTTC.

Here the CDR3 reads CASSIRGSRSPLHF. DNA for the CDR3: TGTGCCAGTAGTATCCGAGGGTCGCGTTCACCCCTCCACTTT. V usage is TRBV19 and J usage is TRBJ1-6; D gene ambiguous. CDR1 and CDR2 from the germline V gene are LNHDA and SQIVND (reference sequence). CDR3 size: 14 residues. The V end was cut by 3 bases, the J end by 9 bases, with 12 bases between.

The rearrangement links TRBV6-4 to TRBJ1-1, with TRBD1 as a possible D gene (6 bases). The CDR3 runs 16 residues. V was clipped by 4 bases and J by 1 base, with 16 bases between them. Looked up from germline, CDR1 is MRHNA and CDR2 is SNTAGT. CDR3 DNA sequence: TGTGCCAGCAGTGCCCCGGTTAACAGGGCGAACACTGAAGCTTTCTTT. As protein: CASSAPVNRANTEAFF.

The rearrangement joins TRBV9 to TRBJ2-2; weak D call: TRBD2 (5 bases). The V end was cut by 4 bases, the J end by 0 bases, with 13 bases between. Germline lookup yields CDR1 SGDLS and CDR2 YYNGEE. The CDR3 consists of 16 residues. This CDR3 is CASSPITSANTGELFF. Written as DNA, the CDR3 is TGTGCCAGCAGCCCTATAACTAGTGCGAACACCGGGGAGCTGTTTTTT.

V usage is TRBV6-5 and J usage is TRBJ1-2; 9 positions match TRBD1. This CDR3 spans 12 amino acids. Per the germline V gene, CDR1 is MNHEY and CDR2 is SVGAGI. V was pared by 6 bases and J by 8 bases, with 4 bases of the junction left unmatched. The CDR3 loop reads CASRRTGDGYTF. In DNA form, the CDR3 reads TGTGCCAGCAGGCGGACAGGGGACGGCTACACCTTC.

This sequence joins TRBV5-1 and TRBJ1-2; D may be TRBD1 (5 bases). This CDR3 has 15 residues. The germline CDR1 and CDR2 sequences are SGHRS and YFSETQ. V lost 0 bases to trimming and J lost 0 bases, with 9 bases between them. CDR3 residues: CASSLGTNANYGYTF. Written as DNA, the CDR3 is TGCGCCAGCAGCTTGGGGACAAATGCTAACTATGGCTACACCTTC.

The chain joins TRBV19 to TRBJ2-1; the match to TRBD1 covers 8 bases. Germline trimming cut 10 bases from V and 6 bases from J; bases unmatched to any gene: 11. The CDR3 sequence is 14 residues long. Germline assignment: CDR1 LNHDA and CDR2 SQIVND (reference sequence). For the CDR3, the DNA is TGTGCCACCTCCTCAGGGGGCCAAGGCAATGAGCAGTTCTTC. This encodes CATSSGGQGNEQFF. Full variable domain (outside the CDR3, taken from reference TRBV19 and TRBJ2-1): DGGITQSPKYLFRKEGQNVTLSCEQNLNHDAMYWYRQDPGQGLRLIYYSQIVNDFQKGDIAEGYSVSREKKESFPLTVTSAQKNPTAFYLCATSSGGQGNEQFFGPGTRLTVL.

The chain couples TRBV6-5 to TRBJ2-7, with TRBD1 matching over 10 bases. Trimming cost V 2 bases and J 6 bases; bases outside gene matches: 1. This CDR3 comprises 13 residues. Germline V gene lookup returns CDR1 MNHEY and CDR2 SVGAGI. This CDR3 reads CASSYGDRGEQYF. The CDR3 nucleotides read TGTGCCAGCAGTTACGGGGACAGGGGCGAGCAGTACTTC.

The chain recombines TRBV5-1 with TRBJ2-5; 8 positions agree with TRBD1. Looked up from germline, CDR1 is SGHRS and CDR2 is YFSETQ. The CDR3 is 14 residues long. Germline trimming cut 3 bases from V and 5 bases from J; bases unmatched to any gene: 6. CDR3 residues: CASSSGQVVETQYF. The CDR3 DNA follows: TGCGCCAGCAGCTCGGGACAGGTTGTCGAGACCCAGTACTTC.

The chain employs TRBV11-2 and TRBJ1-2; D not certain. This CDR3 is 15 amino acids long. Germline V gene sequence: CDR1 SGHAT, CDR2 FQNNGV. The V gene lost 1 base and the J gene lost 6 bases, with 15 bases spanning the gap. CDR3: CASSLAPARNNGYTF. The CDR3 DNA is TGTGCCAGCAGCTTAGCCCCCGCCAGGAATAATGGCTACACCTTC.

This rearrangement joins TRBV19 to TRBJ1-5, with a weak D call TRBD1 (6 bases). V was pared by 3 bases and J by 5 bases, with 8 bases between. There are 13 residues in the CDR3. Germline V gives CDR1 LNHDA, CDR2 SQIVND (reference sequence). The CDR3 nucleotides are TGTGCCAGTAGTATTGAGGGGGATCAGCCCCAGCATTTT. Its translation is CASSIEGDQPQHF. Drawing the rest from reference TRBV19 and TRBJ1-5, the complete variable domain is DGGITQSPKYLFRKEGQNVTLSCEQNLNHDAMYWYRQDPGQGLRLIYYSQIVNDFQKGDIAEGYSVSREKKESFPLTVTSAQKNPTAFYLCASSIEGDQPQHFGDGTRLSIL.

This chain joins TRBV7-6 and TRBJ2-7; 8 bases fit TRBD1. The CDR3 runs to 16 residues. After removal of 0 bases from V and 9 bases from J, the junction contained 13 bases not matched to a gene. The V gene's germline CDR1 is SGHVS and CDR2 FNYEAQ. CDR3 residues: CASSLAPDREGRGQYF. The CDR3 DNA reads as TGTGCCAGCAGCTTAGCACCGGACAGGGAAGGTCGTGGGCAGTACTTC.

This clone was seen only a few times. This chain links TRBV18 with TRBJ1-1, with D possibly matching TRBD1 (6 bases). Trimming cost V 6 bases and J 0 bases, with 14 bases left between them. This CDR3 has 15 amino acids. CDR1 is KGHSH, CDR2 LQKENI, per germline. The CDR3 loop is CASSSTGGVNTEAFF. The CDR3 bases are TGTGCCAGCTCTTCAACGGGGGGCGTGAACACTGAAGCTTTCTTT.

The rearrangement links TRBV6-5 to TRBJ2-7; TRBD1 aligns across 9 bases. V gave up 5 bases and J gave up 2 bases; unmatched junction bases: 4. In germline, CDR1 is MNHEY, CDR2 SVGAGI. The CDR3 runs to 14 residues. CDR3 amino acids: CASSTWTGAYEQYF. The DNA of the CDR3 is TGTGCCAGCAGTACCTGGACAGGGGCCTACGAGCAGTACTTC.

This clone is a singleton in its sample. The chain links TRBV9 to TRBJ1-1; D gene ambiguous. CDR1 is SGDLS and CDR2 is YYNGEE in the germline V gene. The V end lost 2 bases, the J end lost 7 bases, and 9 bases lay between the germline ends. The CDR3 sequence is 12 residues long. CDR3 region: CASSVEVGEAFF. The CDR3 bases are TGTGCCAGCAGCGTGGAGGTAGGTGAAGCTTTCTTT.

The chain has TRBV6-5 and TRBJ1-3; D is perhaps TRBD1 (5 bases). V shed 2 bases and J shed 0 bases, with 8 bases lying between them. Germline lookup yields CDR1 MNHEY and CDR2 SVGAGI. CDR3 length: 15 amino acids. This CDR3 reads CASSYGHVSGNTIYF. The CDR3 DNA sequence: TGTGCCAGCAGTTACGGACACGTCTCTGGAAACACCATATATTTT.

This chain uses TRBV3-1 (or the pseudogene TRBV3-2) with TRBJ2-3; the match to TRBD2 covers 12 bases. Germline CDR1 reads LGHDT; CDR2 reads YNNKEL (reference sequence). After removal of 0 bases from V and 5 bases from J, the junction contained 18 bases not matched to a gene. This CDR3 spans 21 amino acids. The chain's CDR3 is CASSQDKRLAGAPLREDTQYF. CDR3 nucleotide sequence: TGTGCCAGCAGCCAAGATAAGCGACTAGCGGGGGCCCCTCTCCGCGAAGATACGCAGTATTTT.

The CDR3 protein is CSASSPRGVQETQYF. The CDR3 DNA sequence: TGCAGTGCTAGTTCGCCTCGGGGGGTCCAAGAGACCCAGTACTTC. The V and J genes are TRBV20-1 and TRBJ2-5; TRBD2 aligns across 7 bases. The V segment lost 3 bases and the J segment 1 base; nucleotides outside the gene matches: 8. This CDR3 spans 15 amino acids. Germline V gene data show CDR1 as DFQATT and CDR2 as SNEGSKA (reference sequence).

This clone was seen a few times. The chain couples TRBV27 to TRBJ1-1, with D hard to call. V was trimmed by 2 bases and J by 1 base, leaving 5 bases between them. The germline CDR1 and CDR2 sequences are MNHEY and SMNVEV (reference sequence). The CDR3 runs 13 residues. The chain's CDR3 is CASSLNRNTEAFF. DNA for the CDR3: TGTGCCAGCAGTTTAAACAGGAACACTGAAGCTTTCTTT.

The V and J genes are TRBV7-8 and TRBJ1-1; the match to TRBD1 covers 8 bases. The CDR3 runs 15 residues. Unmatched junction bases numbered 11, after V lost 6 bases and J lost 5 bases. Per the germline V gene, CDR1 is SGHVS and CDR2 is FQNEAQ. CDR3 region: CASRTQGALGTEAFF. In DNA, the CDR3 is TGTGCCAGCAGGACTCAGGGGGCGCTGGGGACTGAAGCTTTCTTT.

The CDR3 bases are TGTGCCAGCAGCGTACGGGGGGGGCGGCGCACAGATACGCAGTATTTT. Residues: CASSVRGGRRTDTQYF. The rearrangement joins TRBV9 to TRBJ2-3; TRBD2 matches 8 bases. Trimming cost V 1 base and J 1 base; bases outside gene matches: 5. The V gene's germline CDR1 is SGDLS and CDR2 YYNGEE. The CDR3 length is 16 residues.

The genes are TRBV6-5 and TRBJ1-4, with TRBD1 matching over 10 bases. Unmatched junction bases numbered 6, after V lost 4 bases and J lost 10 bases. The CDR3 is 14 residues long. From germline, CDR1 is MNHEY and CDR2 SVGAGI. The CDR3 nucleotides read TGTGCCAGCAGTTCCGACAGGGGGCGGGGAAAACTGTTTTTT. Residues: CASSSDRGRGKLFF.